This paragraph reports one T cell receptor (beta chain). Its specificity is unknown. At one boundary the junction diverges from the germline segment, which might be a read error. The CDR3 sequence is 13 residues long. Germline-derived CDR1 and CDR2 are SSHAT and FNYEAQ (reference sequence). It was with 60 Vbeta and 13 Jbeta primers that the PCR ran. Assay used: immunoSEQ multiplex PCR; TCRdb lists only in-frame clones, some missing. Of fewer than 150,000 clones in the sample, 73% were seen once. The data are from a study of cytomegalovirus exposure and HLA in healthy donors. General study findings and limits: The likely origin of a cluster of highly shared sequence variants was a sequencing artifact. The later analysis indicated that the majority of CMV-associated TCR beta chains appeared HLA-restricted. A later examination showed that TCR association rates differed by HLA locus, with DRB1 most and HLA-C fewest. The productive fraction for most TCR beta V segments was about 90% or about 30% in an earlier analysis.

The rearrangement joins TRBV7-7 to TRBJ2-1; 9 bases agree with TRBD2. Sequencing was performed on PBMCs. The receptor was derived from a human donor in good health. The CDR3: CASSFSGRNEQFF. The CDR3 bases are TGTGCTAGCAGCTTTAGCGGGAGAAATGAGCAGTTCTTC.